The clone carrying this T cell receptor (beta chain) was seen more than once but under ten times. The antigen is unknown. The record originates from a study of beta chain features in type 1 diabetes. Whole-study findings and limits: Shorter templates might be favored by PCR, equally in patients and controls. There was no resolution here of whether HLA type influences TCRB rearrangement. Among all four CD4+ subsets, Type 1 diabetes patients had TCRB CDR3s that were moderately but significantly shorter. It was among patients, rather than healthy donors, that naive, central memory and Treg TCRB repertoires appeared more similar.

TCRB transcripts that were expressed got sequenced, as all of the isolated RNA had been reverse transcribed. Millions of reads was the average for naive, central memory and regulatory T cell samples. Generated by immunoSEQ multiplex PCR, the TCRdb table keeps only in-frame clones and is missing some. In the table there are 200,000 to 300,000 clones, around 21% of which are singletons. V was pared by 5 bases and J by 4 bases, with 12 bases between. Germline V gives CDR1 PRHDT, CDR2 FYEKMQ (reference sequence). The CDR3 runs 13 residues. The chain links TRBV13 to TRBJ2-7, with D possibly being TRBD2 (5 bases). The specimen was naive CD4+ T cells from blood. This TCR came from a woman aged 40 to 50 with type 1 diabetes. CDR3 region: CASSPAGLYEQYF. CDR3 in DNA: TGTGCCAGCAGCCCCGCGGGTTTATACGAGCAGTACTTC.